A single T cell receptor beta chain is shown here with its context. The V gene lost 10 bases and the J gene lost 0 bases, with 13 bases spanning the gap. The germline V gene encodes CDR1 MDHEN and CDR2 SYDVKM. The CDR3 contains 14 residues. This entry belongs to a study of cytomegalovirus exposure and HLA in healthy donors. The study ran its PCR with 60 Vbeta and 13 Jbeta primers. Generated by immunoSEQ multiplex PCR, the TCRdb table keeps only in-frame clones and is missing some. The sample records approximately 24,000 clones, roughly 68% being singletons. Sequenced input: PBMCs. This sequence joins TRBV28 and TRBJ1-3; tentative D call: TRBD1 (6 bases). The clonotype was recovered from a woman aged 45-65 years in good health and CMV-seronegative. The CDR3 sequence is CATSGTNSGNTIYF. CDR3 coding DNA: TGTGCCACTTCCGGGACAAACTCTGGAAACACCATATATTTT.